Reported below is one T cell receptor beta chain. Antigen specificity is unknown. This sample stems from a study of shared clonotypes between healthy human individuals. General observations from the study: Sequencing depth was a factor that was expected to affect clonotype sharing among donors.

Donors had no recently reported acute infections or vaccinations and were HIV-negative. The CDR3 contains 14 residues. V lost 1 base and J lost 0, with 5 bases in between. CDR1 and CDR2 from the germline V gene are SGHKS and YYEKEE (reference sequence). Profiling relied on immunoSEQ multiplex PCR, and the TCRdb table lists in-frame clones only, not all of them. The sample includes about 680,000 clones, about 74% of them seen just once. The clonotype comes from a woman aged 25-40 years in good health. The material sequenced was memory CD4+ T cells sorted from blood. Subset given: CD45RA-negative fraction. J is TRBJ1-5 and V is TRBV5-5; no firm D call. This CDR3 is CASSLRVSNQPQHF. CDR3 sequence (DNA): TGTGCCAGCAGCTTGAGAGTTAGCAATCAGCCCCAGCATTTT.